This T cell receptor beta chain was identified during a study of T cell changes during pregnancy in multiple sclerosis. This CDR3 has 16 amino acids. Looked up from germline, CDR1 is SGHDT and CDR2 is YYEEEE. V gave up 0 bases and J gave up 0 bases; unmatched junction bases: 3. Generated by immunoSEQ multiplex PCR, the TCRdb table keeps only in-frame clones and is missing some. The sample consists of 90,000 or so clones, around 93% of them appearing once. This clonotype was obtained from a female donor with multiple sclerosis, enrolled in a pregnancy study. The material sequenced was peripheral blood, taken before pregnancy. The chain joins TRBV5-6 to TRBJ1-1; 9 nucleotides agree with TRBD1. CDR3 protein: CASSLVGTGLNTEAFF. The CDR3 nucleotides read TGTGCCAGCAGCTTGGTGGGGACAGGGTTGAACACTGAAGCTTTCTTT.